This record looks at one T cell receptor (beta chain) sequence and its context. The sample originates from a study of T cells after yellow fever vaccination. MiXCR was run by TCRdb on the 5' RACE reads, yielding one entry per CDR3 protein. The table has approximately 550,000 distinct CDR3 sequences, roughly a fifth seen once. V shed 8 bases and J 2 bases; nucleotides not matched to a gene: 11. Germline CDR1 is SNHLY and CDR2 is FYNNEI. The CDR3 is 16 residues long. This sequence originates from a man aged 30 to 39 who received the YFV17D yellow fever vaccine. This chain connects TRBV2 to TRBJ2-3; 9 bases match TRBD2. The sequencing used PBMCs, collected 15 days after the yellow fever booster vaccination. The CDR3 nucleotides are TGTGCCAGCGGTACCAGTAGCGGGAGATTCACAGATACGCAGTATTTT. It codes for CASGTSSGRFTDTQYF.